A single sample gave rise to the 28 T cell receptor beta chains below, sequenced in a study of memory CD4+ T cells and cytomegalovirus serostatus. TCRdb keeps only in-frame clones here, not all; method: immunoSEQ multiplex PCR. The sample has tens of thousands of clones; less than 85% are singletons. The sort gate was single viable CD3+CD4+CD8-CD45RO+ cells for memory CD4+ T cells. Material: memory CD4+ T cells from blood. All receptors come from an adult in good health and CMV-seronegative.

This clone was seen more than once but under ten times. The chain has TRBV30 and TRBJ2-7, with unresolved D. Trimming removed 4 bases at V and 3 bases at J, with 7 bases between. Germline CDR1 reads GTSNPN; CDR2 reads SVGIG (reference sequence). This CDR3 comprises 11 residues. Here the CDR3 reads CAWNRVYEQYF. The CDR3 nucleotides read TGTGCCTGGAACAGAGTCTACGAGCAGTACTTC.

The chain recombines TRBV6-1 with TRBJ2-7; no reliable D call. The CDR3 loop spans 15 amino acids. The V and J ends lost 4 bases and 3 bases respectively, with 16 bases between them. CDR1 and CDR2 from the germline V gene are MNHNS and SASEGT. The chain's CDR3 is CASSVIYEVGYEQYF. In DNA form, the CDR3 reads TGTGCCAGCAGTGTAATCTACGAGGTCGGCTACGAGCAGTACTTC.

The J gene is TRBJ2-7, the V gene TRBV28, with TRBD1 as a possible D gene (5 bases). The germline V and J ends were trimmed by 2 bases and 7 bases, with 15 bases remaining between them. Germline V gives CDR1 MDHEN, CDR2 SYDVKM. The CDR3 totals 14 residues. DNA for the CDR3: TGTGCCAGCAGTTTACAGGCAGGGTCTACGGAGCAGTACTTC. Protein sequence: CASSLQAGSTEQYF.

V is TRBV5-1 and J is TRBJ2-1; perhaps TRBD1 as D (6 bases). Trimming left V 4 bases short and J 5 bases short, with 13 bases between. Per germline, CDR1 SGHRS and CDR2 YFSETQ. The CDR3 is 14 residues long. In DNA, the CDR3 is TGCGCCAGCAGCCTTTGGACAGTCGACAATGAGCAGTTCTTC. It encodes CASSLWTVDNEQFF.

This sequence joins TRBV6-1 and TRBJ2-7, with a weak D call TRBD1 (6 bases). Germline V gives CDR1 MNHNS, CDR2 SASEGT. Trimming shortened V by 10 bases and J by 2 bases, and 15 bases separated the two germline ends. This CDR3 spans 13 amino acids. CDR3 residues: CATRTESTYEQYF. In DNA form, the CDR3 reads TGTGCCACCAGGACAGAGTCAACCTACGAGCAGTACTTC.

The rearrangement uses TRBV6-5 and TRBJ1-2; 7 bases are shared with TRBD1. The CDR3 runs to 12 residues. Trimming took 5 bases from V and 5 from J; bases not matched to a gene: 2. Germline-derived CDR1 and CDR2 are MNHEY and SVGAGI. CDR3 sequence (DNA): TGTGCCAGCAGTCTACAGGGGTATGGCTACACCTTC. Protein sequence: CASSLQGYGYTF.

This chain joins TRBV2 and TRBJ1-4; the match to TRBD1 covers 7 bases. The germline V gene encodes CDR1 SNHLY and CDR2 FYNNEI. The V segment lost 2 bases and the J segment 8 bases; nucleotides outside the gene matches: 8. The CDR3 consists of 15 residues. CDR3 in DNA: TGTGCCAGCAGTGAAATGACAGGGTTTAGAGAAAAACTGTTTTTT. Its protein product is CASSEMTGFREKLFF.

The CDR3 DNA follows: TGTGCCAGTAGTAAGGACAGGGGGAACGAGCAGTACTTC. It translates to CASSKDRGNEQYF. The chain combines TRBV19 with TRBJ2-7; 10 positions match TRBD1. Germline V gene sequence: CDR1 LNHDA, CDR2 SQIVND (reference sequence). CDR3 length: 13 amino acids. Trimming removed 4 bases from V and 5 bases from J; junction bases left unmatched: 2.

This chain links TRBV5-1 with TRBJ2-7; D is perhaps TRBD1 or TRBD2 (5 bases each). This CDR3 has 12 residues. Trimming removed 2 bases from V and 6 bases from J, with 9 bases in between. Germline CDR1 and CDR2: SGHRS and YFSETQ. As DNA, the CDR3 is TGCGCCAGCAGCTTTACAGGAGGCGAGCAGTACTTC. Encoded protein: CASSFTGGEQYF. The full variable domain, rest sourced from reference TRBV5-1 and TRBJ2-7, is KAGVTQTPRYLIKTRGQQVTLSCSPISGHRSVSWYQQTPGQGLQFLFEYFSETQRNKGNFPGRFSGRQFSNSRSEMNVSTLELGDSALYLCASSFTGGEQYFGPGTRLTVT.

This clone was seen more than once but under ten times. The V call is TRBV9, the J call TRBJ2-7; 7 nucleotides line up with TRBD2. Germline CDR1 reads SGDLS; CDR2 reads YYNGEE. V shed 0 bases and J 7 bases; nucleotides not matched to a gene: 7. The CDR3 totals 14 residues. CDR3: CASSVGVGEGEQYF. The CDR3 nucleotides read TGTGCCAGCAGCGTAGGGGTAGGGGAGGGGGAGCAGTACTTC.

Of note for this clone: Other DNA sequences in this specimen translate into the identical CDR3. The V call is TRBV18, the J call TRBJ1-5, with D perhaps matching TRBD1 (6 bases). CDR1 is KGHSH, CDR2 LQKENI, per germline. V was pared by 3 bases and J by 6 bases, with 9 bases between. The CDR3 sequence is 13 residues long. In DNA form, the CDR3 reads TGTGCCAGCTCACCGGGGGGCGGTCAGCCCCAGCATTTT. Its translation is CASSPGGGQPQHF.

Here the CDR3 reads CASSVTGIQATGELFF. The CDR3 DNA sequence: TGTGCCAGCAGCGTGACAGGGATCCAGGCCACCGGGGAGCTGTTTTTT. The chain has TRBV9 and TRBJ2-2; 7 bases align to TRBD1. Germline CDR1 is SGDLS and CDR2 is YYNGEE. J gave up 4 bases and V 2 bases, and 8 bases lay outside the gene matches. The CDR3 spans 16 residues. The full variable domain, completed using reference TRBV9 and TRBJ2-2, is DSGVTQTPKHLITATGQRVTLRCSPRSGDLSVYWYQQSLDQGLQFLIQYYNGEERAKGNILERFSAQQFPDLHSELNLSSLELGDSALYFCASSVTGIQATGELFFGEGSRLTVL.

This chain connects TRBV4-1 to TRBJ1-4; TRBD1 is a possible D gene (5 bases). Germline CDR1 is MGHRA and CDR2 is YSYEKL. The CDR3 is made up of 14 amino acids. V was shortened by 5 bases and J by 6 bases, with 13 bases between the two germline ends. The CDR3 region has the DNA TGCGCCAGCAGCTCTTGGGGGATCGATGAAAAACTGTTTTTT. Translating it yields CASSSWGIDEKLFF.

In DNA, the CDR3 is TGTGCCAGCAGCCAAGTGACATCAAACTATGGCTACACCTTC. Residues: CASSQVTSNYGYTF. The chain joins TRBV4-2 to TRBJ1-2; no definite D call. Germline CDR1 and CDR2: LGHNA and YNFKEQ. The CDR3 covers 14 residues. V lost 1 base and J 2 bases, leaving 8 bases between the germline ends.

V gene TRBV7-6 combines with J gene TRBJ2-7; 8 nucleotides agree with TRBD2. Trimming took 5 bases from V and 6 from J; bases not matched to a gene: 9. The CDR3 covers 14 residues. From germline, CDR1 is SGHVS and CDR2 FNYEAQ. The CDR3 DNA is TGTGCCAGCAGCCCCCGGGAGGGGGAGGGCGAGCAGTACTTC. Residues: CASSPREGEGEQYF. Full variable domain (rest looked up from reference TRBV7-6 and TRBJ2-7): GAGVSQSPRYKVTKRGQDVALRCDPISGHVSLYWYRQALGQGPEFLTYFNYEAQQDKSGLPNDRFSAERPEGSISTLTIQRTEQRDSAMYRCASSPREGEGEQYFGPGTRLTVT.

The CDR3 sequence is CASSDGQPDIYGYTF. CDR3 nucleotides: TGTGCCAGCAGTGACGGGCAGCCCGATATCTATGGCTACACCTTC. The rearrangement joins TRBV6-1 to TRBJ1-2; no clear D. Trimming pared 3 bases from V and 4 bases from J, leaving 15 bases between. The CDR3 covers 15 residues. Germline V gene data show CDR1 as MNHNS and CDR2 as SASEGT.

The gene calls are TRBV6-5 and TRBJ2-5; D is possibly TRBD2 (5 bases). Germline V lookup: CDR1 MNHEY, CDR2 SVGAGI. The ends were cut back, 2 bases at V and 4 bases at J, with 11 bases in the middle. The CDR3 contains 14 residues. Written as DNA, the CDR3 is TGTGCCAGCAGTTACCCCGCCGAGGGAGAGACCCAGTACTTC. Translation gives CASSYPAEGETQYF.

V is TRBV6-1 and J is TRBJ2-7; perhaps TRBD2 as D (6 bases). Trimming shortened V by 3 bases and J by 9 bases, and 15 bases separated the two germline ends. CDR3 size: 13 residues. Germline CDR1 is MNHNS and CDR2 is SASEGT. CDR3 nucleotides: TGTGCCAGCAGTGAGGGGGGTTGGAATGTGCAGTACTTC. Translated: CASSEGGWNVQYF.

V usage is TRBV2 and J usage is TRBJ1-2; no clear D gene. Germline V CDR1 and CDR2: SNHLY, FYNNEI. Trimming removed 6 bases at V and 8 bases at J, with 13 bases between. The CDR3 consists of 12 residues. The CDR3 nucleotides are TGTGCCAGCAGGGACCGGGCGGCGGGCTACACCTTC. Encoded protein: CASRDRAAGYTF.

This clone was seen once. V gene TRBV18 combines with J gene TRBJ1-5, with 8 bases matching TRBD1. Trimming cost V 5 bases and J 0 bases; bases outside gene matches: 12. The CDR3 contains 18 residues. The germline gives CDR1 KGHSH, CDR2 LQKENI. The CDR3 loop reads CASSSGQGAVYSNQPQHF. CDR3 in DNA: TGTGCCAGCTCATCAGGGCAGGGGGCCGTATATAGCAATCAGCCCCAGCATTTT.

This clone was picked up one time. The chain has TRBV7-8 and TRBJ1-1, with 7 bases identical to TRBD1. The CDR3 is 14 residues long. The germline V gene has CDR1 SGHVS and CDR2 FQNEAQ. Trimming cost V 6 bases and J 4 bases; bases outside gene matches: 8. The CDR3 loop is CASRLTGDRTEAFF. CDR3 sequence (DNA): TGTGCCAGCAGACTTACAGGGGATCGCACTGAAGCTTTCTTT.

The V and J genes are TRBV5-6 and TRBJ2-7, with D perhaps matching TRBD1 (5 bases). The V gene lost 1 base and the J gene lost 3 bases, with 8 bases spanning the gap. The CDR3 contains 13 residues. Germline loops: CDR1 SGHDT, CDR2 YYEEEE. CDR3 in amino acids: CASSLKDIYEQYF. As DNA, the CDR3 is TGTGCCAGCAGCTTGAAGGACATCTACGAGCAGTACTTC.

A few counts support this clone. The chain employs TRBV28 and TRBJ2-7; 7 bases are a match to TRBD1. Germline V gene data show CDR1 as MDHEN and CDR2 as SYDVKM. The V segment lost 3 bases and the J segment 2 bases; nucleotides outside the gene matches: 4. The CDR3 has 14 amino acids. This CDR3 reads CASSFSQGTYEQYF. CDR3 DNA: TGTGCCAGCAGTTTCTCACAGGGGACCTACGAGCAGTACTTC. Full variable domain (rest looked up from reference TRBV28 and TRBJ2-7): DVKVTQSSRYLVKRTGEKVFLECVQDMDHENMFWYRQDPGLGLRLIYFSYDVKMKEKGDIPEGYSVSREKKERFSLILESASTNQTSMYLCASSFSQGTYEQYFGPGTRLTVT.

This clone was picked up one time. The chain is built from TRBV6-5 and TRBJ1-2, with a possible D match to TRBD1 (5 bases). The CDR3 consists of 13 residues. Germline-derived CDR1 and CDR2 are MNHEY and SVGAGI. V lost 6 bases and J lost 8, with 16 bases in between. The CDR3 coding sequence is TGTGCCAGCAGACCCTCCGGGGCTACAGGCTACACCTTC. Translation: CASRPSGATGYTF.

This clone was found a few times. The CDR3 DNA follows: TGTGCCAGTAGTTCCCCCGGGGGCGCGACCGGGGAGCTGTTTTTT. Amino acid sequence: CASSSPGGATGELFF. The J gene is TRBJ2-2, the V gene TRBV19; D could derive from TRBD1 or TRBD2 (6 bases each). The germline gives CDR1 LNHDA, CDR2 SQIVND (reference sequence). Trimming left V 5 bases short and J 5 bases short, with 15 bases between. The CDR3 length is 15 residues.

V and J are TRBV6-1 and TRBJ1-1; D is unclear. The V gene lost 6 bases and the J gene lost 0 bases, with 14 bases spanning the gap. Germline lookup yields CDR1 MNHNS and CDR2 SASEGT. The CDR3 runs to 15 residues. This chain's CDR3 is CASSYRDGLNTEAFF. The CDR3 region has the DNA TGTGCCAGCAGCTACCGTGACGGACTGAACACTGAAGCTTTCTTT.

The chain combines TRBV7-9 with TRBJ2-5; D possibly corresponds to TRBD1 (5 bases). Trimming took 5 bases from V and 9 from J, leaving 13 bases between them. The CDR3 is made up of 12 amino acids. The germline V gene has CDR1 SEHNR and CDR2 FQNEAQ (reference sequence). CDR3 coding DNA: TGTGCCAGCAGCATCGATTTCAGGGCCCAGTACTTC. Translation: CASSIDFRAQYF.

V gene TRBV28 combines with J gene TRBJ1-5; D ambiguous. This CDR3 region has 13 residues. CDR1 is MDHEN, CDR2 SYDVKM, per germline. Trimming pared 5 bases from V and 3 bases from J, leaving 8 bases between. This chain's CDR3 is CASSRGYNQPQHF. DNA for the CDR3: TGTGCCAGCAGTCGGGGATACAATCAGCCCCAGCATTTT.